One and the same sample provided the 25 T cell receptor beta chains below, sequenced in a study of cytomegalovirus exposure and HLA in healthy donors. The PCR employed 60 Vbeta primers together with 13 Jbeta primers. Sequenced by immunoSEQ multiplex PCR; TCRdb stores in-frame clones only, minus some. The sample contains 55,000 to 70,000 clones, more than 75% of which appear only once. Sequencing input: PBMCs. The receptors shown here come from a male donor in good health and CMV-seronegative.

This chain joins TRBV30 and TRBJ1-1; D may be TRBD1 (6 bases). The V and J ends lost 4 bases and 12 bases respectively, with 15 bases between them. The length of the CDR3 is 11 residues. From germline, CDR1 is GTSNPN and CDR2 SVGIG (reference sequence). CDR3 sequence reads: CAWITQGRTFF. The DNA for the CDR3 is TGTGCCTGGATAACACAGGGTAGGACTTTCTTT.

The CDR3 nucleotides read TGTGCCAGCAGCGCAGACAGGGCGAGGGGCGAGCAGTACTTC. It specifies CASSADRARGEQYF. This chain connects TRBV9 to TRBJ2-7; TRBD1 matches 7 bases. V trimming: 3 bases; J trimming: 6 bases; junction bases outside the gene matches: 9. The CDR3 is 14 amino acids. Germline lookup yields CDR1 SGDLS and CDR2 YYNGEE.

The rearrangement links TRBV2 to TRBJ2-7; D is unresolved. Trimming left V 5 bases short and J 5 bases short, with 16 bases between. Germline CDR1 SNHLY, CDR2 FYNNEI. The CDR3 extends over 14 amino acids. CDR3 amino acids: CASSPQRRHHEQYF. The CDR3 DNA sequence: TGTGCCAGCAGTCCCCAAAGGCGGCACCACGAGCAGTACTTC.

The CDR3 nucleotides are TGTGCCAGCAGCTTAGGACAGGGGGCGTACAATGAGCAGTTCTTC. Its translation is CASSLGQGAYNEQFF. The rearrangement links TRBV5-4 to TRBJ2-1, with TRBD1 identical over 11 bases. There are 15 residues in the CDR3. V lost 2 bases and J lost 4; bases outside the gene matches: 2. Germline values: CDR1 SGHNT, CDR2 YYREEE (reference sequence).

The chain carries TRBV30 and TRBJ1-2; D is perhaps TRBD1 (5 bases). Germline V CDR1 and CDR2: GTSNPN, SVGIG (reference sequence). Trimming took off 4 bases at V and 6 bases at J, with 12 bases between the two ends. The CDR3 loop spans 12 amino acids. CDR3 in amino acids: CAWTPGGDGYTF. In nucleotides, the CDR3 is TGTGCCTGGACCCCGGGAGGGGATGGCTACACCTTC.

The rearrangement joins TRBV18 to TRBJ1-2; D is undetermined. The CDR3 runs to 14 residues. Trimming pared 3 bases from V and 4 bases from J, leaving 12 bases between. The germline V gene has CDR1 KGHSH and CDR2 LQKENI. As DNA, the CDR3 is TGTGCCAGCTCACCGGGCCGGTCCCCCTATGGCTACACCTTC. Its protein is CASSPGRSPYGYTF.

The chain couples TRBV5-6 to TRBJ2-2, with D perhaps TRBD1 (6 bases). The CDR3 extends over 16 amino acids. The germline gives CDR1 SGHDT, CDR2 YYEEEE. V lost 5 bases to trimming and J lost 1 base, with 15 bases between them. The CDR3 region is CASSDPGTWNTGELFF. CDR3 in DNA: TGTGCCAGCAGTGACCCCGGGACATGGAACACCGGGGAGCTGTTTTTT.

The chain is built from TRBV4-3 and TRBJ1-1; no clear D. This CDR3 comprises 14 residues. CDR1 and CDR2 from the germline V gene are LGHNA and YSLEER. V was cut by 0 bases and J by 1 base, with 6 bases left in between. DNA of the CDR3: TGCGCCAGCAGCCAAGATCCAGGGAACACTGAAGCTTTCTTT. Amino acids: CASSQDPGNTEAFF.

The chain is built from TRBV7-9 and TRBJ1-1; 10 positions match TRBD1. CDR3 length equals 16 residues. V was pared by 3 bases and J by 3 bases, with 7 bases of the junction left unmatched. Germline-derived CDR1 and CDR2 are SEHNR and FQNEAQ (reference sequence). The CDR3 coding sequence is TGTGCCAGCAGCTTGGTCGGGGGGACAGGGGACACTGAAGCTTTCTTT. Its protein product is CASSLVGGTGDTEAFF.

CDR3 nucleotides: TGTGCCAGCAGCTCGCTAGCGGGGGCGTCTTCGGGGGATACGCAGTATTTT. It is translated as CASSSLAGASSGDTQYF. The chain recombines TRBV7-2 with TRBJ2-3, with TRBD2 matching 10 bases. The CDR3 length is 17 residues. CDR1 SGHTA and CDR2 FQGNSA come from the germline V gene. V dropped 4 bases and J dropped 6; count of bases not matched to a gene: 13.

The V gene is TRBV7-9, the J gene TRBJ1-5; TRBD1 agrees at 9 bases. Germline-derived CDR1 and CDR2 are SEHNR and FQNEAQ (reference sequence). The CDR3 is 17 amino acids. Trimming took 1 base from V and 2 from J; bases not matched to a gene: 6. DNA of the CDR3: TGTGCCAGCAGCTTAGAGGGGAGACAGGGGGGCAATCAGCCCCAGCATTTT. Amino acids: CASSLEGRQGGNQPQHF.

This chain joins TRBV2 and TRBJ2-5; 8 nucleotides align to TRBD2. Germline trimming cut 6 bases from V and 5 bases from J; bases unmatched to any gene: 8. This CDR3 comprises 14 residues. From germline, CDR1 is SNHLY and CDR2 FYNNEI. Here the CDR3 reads CASRPPGGLETQYF. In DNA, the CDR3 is TGTGCCAGCAGGCCTCCGGGGGGGCTCGAGACCCAGTACTTC.

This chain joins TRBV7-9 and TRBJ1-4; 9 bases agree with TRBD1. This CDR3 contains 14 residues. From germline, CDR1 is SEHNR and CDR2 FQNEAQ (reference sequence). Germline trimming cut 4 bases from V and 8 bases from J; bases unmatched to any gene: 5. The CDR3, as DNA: TGTGCCAGCAGCTACGGGACAGGGAGCGAAAAACTGTTTTTT. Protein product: CASSYGTGSEKLFF.

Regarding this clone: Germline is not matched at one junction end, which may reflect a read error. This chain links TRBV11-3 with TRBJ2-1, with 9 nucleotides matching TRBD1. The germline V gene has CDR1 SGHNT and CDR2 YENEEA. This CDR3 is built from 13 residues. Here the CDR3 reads CASSLDQWDRVIF. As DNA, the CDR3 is TGTGCCAGCAGCTTAGATCAGTGGGACAGGGTTATCTTC. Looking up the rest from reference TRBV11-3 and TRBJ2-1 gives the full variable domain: EAGVVQSPRYKIIEKKQPVAFWCNPISGHNTLYWYLQNLGQGPELLIRYENEEAVDDSQLPKDRFSAERLKGVDSTLKIQPAELGDSAVYLCASSLDQWDRVIFGPGTRLTVL.

CDR3 DNA: TGTGCCAGCAGCGACTGGGACAGGGGCTCTGGAAACACCATATATTTT. Translating gives CASSDWDRGSGNTIYF. V gene TRBV7-2 combines with J gene TRBJ1-3, with 10 bases identical to TRBD1. The length of the CDR3 is 16 residues. CDR1 is SGHTA and CDR2 is FQGNSA in the germline V gene. V was pared by 5 bases and J by 0 bases, with 4 bases of the junction left unmatched.

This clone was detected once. In nucleotides, the CDR3 is TGCGCCAGCGCCCCGGGACAGGGGGAAGAGGAGACCCAGTACTTC. Translating it yields CASAPGQGEEETQYF. This chain joins TRBV23-1 and TRBJ2-5; 11 bases fit TRBD1. TRBV23-1 is designated an ORF whose function remains uncertain. The V and J ends lost 8 bases and 5 bases, in that order; junction bases with no gene match: 10. The CDR3 extends over 15 amino acids.

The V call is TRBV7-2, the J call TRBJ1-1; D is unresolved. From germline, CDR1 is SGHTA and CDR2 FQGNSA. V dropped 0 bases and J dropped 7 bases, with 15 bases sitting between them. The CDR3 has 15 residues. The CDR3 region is CASSLAPGELGEAFF. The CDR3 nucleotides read TGTGCCAGCAGCTTAGCGCCTGGGGAGTTGGGTGAAGCTTTCTTT.

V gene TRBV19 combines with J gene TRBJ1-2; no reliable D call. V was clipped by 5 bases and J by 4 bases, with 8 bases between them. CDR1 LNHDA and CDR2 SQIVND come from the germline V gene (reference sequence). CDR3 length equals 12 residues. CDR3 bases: TGTGCCAGTAGTCTGAGTTTCTATGGCTACACCTTC. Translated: CASSLSFYGYTF.

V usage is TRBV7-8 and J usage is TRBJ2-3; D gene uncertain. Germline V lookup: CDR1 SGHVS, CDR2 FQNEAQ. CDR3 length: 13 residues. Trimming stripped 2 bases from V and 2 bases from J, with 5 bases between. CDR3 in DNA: TGTGCCAGCAGCTTACCCGTCACAGATACGCAGTATTTT. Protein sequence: CASSLPVTDTQYF.

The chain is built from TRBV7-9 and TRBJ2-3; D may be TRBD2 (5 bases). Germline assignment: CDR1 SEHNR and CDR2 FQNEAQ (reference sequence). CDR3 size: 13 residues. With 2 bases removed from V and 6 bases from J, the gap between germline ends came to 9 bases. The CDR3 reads CASSLNGVDTQYF. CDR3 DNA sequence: TGTGCCAGCAGCTTAAACGGGGTTGATACGCAGTATTTT.

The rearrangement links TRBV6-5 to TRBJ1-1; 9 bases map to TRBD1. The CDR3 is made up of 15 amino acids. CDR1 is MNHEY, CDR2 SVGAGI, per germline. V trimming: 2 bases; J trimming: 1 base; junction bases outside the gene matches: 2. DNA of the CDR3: TGTGCCAGCAGTTACGCGACAGGGGGGAACACTGAAGCTTTCTTT. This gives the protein CASSYATGGNTEAFF.

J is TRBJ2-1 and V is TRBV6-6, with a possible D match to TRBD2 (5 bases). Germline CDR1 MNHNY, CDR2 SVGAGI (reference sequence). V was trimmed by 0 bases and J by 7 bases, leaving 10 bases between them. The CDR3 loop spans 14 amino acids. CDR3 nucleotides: TGTGCCAGCAGTTACTCGAACGAGGGTAATGAGCAGTTCTTC. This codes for CASSYSNEGNEQFF.

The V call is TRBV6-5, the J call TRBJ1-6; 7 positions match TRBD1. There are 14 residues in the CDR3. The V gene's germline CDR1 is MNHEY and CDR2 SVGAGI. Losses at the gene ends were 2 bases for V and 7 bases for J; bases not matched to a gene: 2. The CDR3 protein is CASSYRGQNSPLHF. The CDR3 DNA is TGTGCCAGCAGTTACAGGGGACAGAATTCACCCCTCCACTTT.

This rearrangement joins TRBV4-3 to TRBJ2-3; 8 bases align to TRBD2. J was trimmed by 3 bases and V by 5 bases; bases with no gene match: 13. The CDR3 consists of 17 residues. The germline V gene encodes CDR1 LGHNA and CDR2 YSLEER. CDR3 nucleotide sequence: TGCGCCAGCAGCTCCCGGGTCAGCGGGGGCGGGACAGATACGCAGTATTTT. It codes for CASSSRVSGGGTDTQYF.

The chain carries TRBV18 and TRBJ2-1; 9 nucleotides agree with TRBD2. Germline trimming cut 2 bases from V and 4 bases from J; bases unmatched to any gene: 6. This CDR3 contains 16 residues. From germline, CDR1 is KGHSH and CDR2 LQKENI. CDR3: CASSPGLAGLYNEQFF. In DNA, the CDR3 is TGTGCCAGCTCACCAGGGCTAGCGGGACTTTACAATGAGCAGTTCTTC.